The source of this TCR beta chain is a study of T cell responses to AZD1222 COVID-19 vaccine. Some clones are missing from TCRdb's copy, which holds only in-frame ones; the method was immunoSEQ multiplex PCR. The sample lists some 120,000 clones, 87% occurring once. Study-level findings and limits: Recipients of AZD1222 seropositive at baseline numbered only 5 or 6.

This clone was detected only once. What it recognizes is unknown. This receptor was taken from an adult in good health. This specimen consisted of peripheral blood, obtained on day 0 of AZD1222 vaccination.

CDR3 in amino acids: CASTDATGGANTGELFF. CDR3 bases: TGTGCCAGCACCGACGCGACAGGGGGAGCGAACACCGGGGAGCTGTTTTTT. The V call is TRBV7-2, the J call TRBJ2-2, with 9 nucleotides matching TRBD1. Trimming took 7 bases from V and 0 from J; bases not matched to a gene: 9. The CDR3 is 17 residues long. Germline V CDR1 and CDR2: SGHTA, FQGNSA. Full variable domain (rest looked up from reference TRBV7-2 and TRBJ2-2): GAGVSQSPSNKVTEKGKDVELRCDPISGHTALYWYRQSLGQGLEFLIYFQGNSAPDKSGLPSDRFSAERTGGSVSTLTIQRTQQEDSAVYLCASTDATGGANTGELFFGEGSRLTVL.